The T cell receptor beta chain described here comes from a study of blood T cells in healthy people across ages. Study-wide findings and caveats: With naive T cell percentage, TCR beta diversity showed a strong correlation.

As regards this clonotype: Its antigen is still unknown.

CDR3 size: 14 residues. The germline gives CDR1 SGHRS, CDR2 YFSETQ. V lost 0 bases to trimming and J lost 8 bases, with 11 bases between them. Together with a sample-barcoded 5' primer, a J-beta primer mix was included in a second PCR lasting about 7 to 11 cycles. TCRdb re-analysed the 5' RACE reads in MiXCR, keeping a single row per CDR3 protein. This table has roughly 1.7 million distinct CDR3 sequences, about 31% appearing once. Per sample, extraction of total RNA gave at least 5.5 micrograms in every case. The rearrangement uses TRBV5-1 and TRBJ1-4; D remains ambiguous. This sequence was found in a woman aged 25 to 39 in good health. The sample consisted of blood. In DNA, the CDR3 is TGCGCCAGCAGCTTGGACCGGGTCGACGAAAAACTGTTTTTT. It specifies CASSLDRVDEKLFF.